This T cell receptor (beta chain) was found in a study of graft-versus-host responses after intestinal transplantation (dated by TCRdb to about 2021). For the wider study: The transplants that recipients got were multivisceral, liver-intestinal, or isolated intestinal. Every recipient was given anti-thymocyte globulin induction, followed by around three years of maintenance tacrolimus and steroids. After intestinal transplantation, graft-versus-host and host-versus-graft alloreactive T cell clones were followed in the graft, circulation and bone marrow using bulk TCR-beta CDR3 sequencing. To identify alloreactive clones, pre-transplant mixed lymphocyte reaction products were sequenced and then compared with unstimulated pre-transplant donor and recipient T cells. A cohort of 24 intestinal transplant recipients, including one retransplant, was enrolled, and a few patients lacking pretransplant specimens were excluded. Donor T cell macrochimerism was defined as a peak of at least 4% donor T cells among recipient peripheral blood mononuclear cells. Instead of going to the commercial service, samples from a few later patients were sequenced in-house on an Illumina MiSeq and processed with MiXCR.

Libraries were prepared through the immunoSEQ multiplex PCR assay. Adaptive Biotechnologies carried out high-throughput TCR-beta CDR3 sequencing of genomic DNA for most patients. The source study handled its data this way. Adaptive's ImmunoSEQ software was the source of the TCR sequencing data for 18 patients, while a few other patients were processed with MiXCR and VDJtools. CDR3 nucleotide sequences shared between donor and recipient were removed because their origin could not be assigned. Alloreactive clones required at least 2-fold expansion over unstimulated cells and minimum CFSE-low frequency of 0.002% (template counts) or 0.001% (read counts). Clones were considered mappable if detected in sequenced pre-transplant spleen, lymph node, or MLR CFSE-low populations of the donor or recipient. The cumulative frequency of alloreactive clones was calculated as a percentage of all sequences, weighted by copy number. TCRdb retrieved this table from immuneACCESS and kept in-frame rearrangements only. Not all clones are present; in checked studies, unresolved V genes account for under half, and no reason is known for the remainder. V, J and clone size are taken as reported in that table, and D and trimming were inferred from the DNA itself. This sample gives about 60,000 clones in total; about 89% of them show up just once. The top ten constitute over 1.5% of the sample.

Dithiothreitol, EDTA incubations and collagenase D digestion were used to isolate intraepithelial and lamina propria lymphocytes from graft specimens. Bulk TCR-beta sequencing was performed on serial intestinal graft biopsy specimens collected as late as 600 days after transplant. Trimming removed 0 bases from V and 4 bases from J, leaving 14 bases between the germline ends. There are 15 amino acids in the CDR3, from cysteine to phenylalanine inclusive. Only the CDR3 DNA stays, 45 bases, in frame from base 1. The germline V gene yields SGDLS for CDR1 and YYNGEE for CDR2. About this clone itself: The antigen it binds to is not known. The sample holds no much larger clone one base away, and base qualities are not on file.

Results the study describes overall, beyond this receptor: In patients with donor T cell macrochimerism, the allografts had high GvH to HvG T cell clonal ratios. Early after transplant, declines in HvG clones were associated with peak levels of circulating GvH clones. Conclusions were limited by the relatively low number and heterogeneity of intestinal transplant patients. GvH clones turned up in recipient bone marrow, with some appearing earlier in ileal mucosa or blood, a pattern consistent with an intestinal mucosal origin.

This chain is built from TRBV9 and TRBJ2-7; the D gene is perhaps TRBD1 or TRBD2, each of them matching over 6 bases. This sample comprised ileum tissue, obtained approximately 370 days after transplant. The sequence derives from a human patient who received an intestinal transplant, so some T cells may come from the graft donor. The CDR3 region reads CASSVEGGSWYEQYF. The sequence in DNA is TGTGCCAGCAGCGTAGAAGGGGGGAGCTGGTACGAGCAGTACTTC.